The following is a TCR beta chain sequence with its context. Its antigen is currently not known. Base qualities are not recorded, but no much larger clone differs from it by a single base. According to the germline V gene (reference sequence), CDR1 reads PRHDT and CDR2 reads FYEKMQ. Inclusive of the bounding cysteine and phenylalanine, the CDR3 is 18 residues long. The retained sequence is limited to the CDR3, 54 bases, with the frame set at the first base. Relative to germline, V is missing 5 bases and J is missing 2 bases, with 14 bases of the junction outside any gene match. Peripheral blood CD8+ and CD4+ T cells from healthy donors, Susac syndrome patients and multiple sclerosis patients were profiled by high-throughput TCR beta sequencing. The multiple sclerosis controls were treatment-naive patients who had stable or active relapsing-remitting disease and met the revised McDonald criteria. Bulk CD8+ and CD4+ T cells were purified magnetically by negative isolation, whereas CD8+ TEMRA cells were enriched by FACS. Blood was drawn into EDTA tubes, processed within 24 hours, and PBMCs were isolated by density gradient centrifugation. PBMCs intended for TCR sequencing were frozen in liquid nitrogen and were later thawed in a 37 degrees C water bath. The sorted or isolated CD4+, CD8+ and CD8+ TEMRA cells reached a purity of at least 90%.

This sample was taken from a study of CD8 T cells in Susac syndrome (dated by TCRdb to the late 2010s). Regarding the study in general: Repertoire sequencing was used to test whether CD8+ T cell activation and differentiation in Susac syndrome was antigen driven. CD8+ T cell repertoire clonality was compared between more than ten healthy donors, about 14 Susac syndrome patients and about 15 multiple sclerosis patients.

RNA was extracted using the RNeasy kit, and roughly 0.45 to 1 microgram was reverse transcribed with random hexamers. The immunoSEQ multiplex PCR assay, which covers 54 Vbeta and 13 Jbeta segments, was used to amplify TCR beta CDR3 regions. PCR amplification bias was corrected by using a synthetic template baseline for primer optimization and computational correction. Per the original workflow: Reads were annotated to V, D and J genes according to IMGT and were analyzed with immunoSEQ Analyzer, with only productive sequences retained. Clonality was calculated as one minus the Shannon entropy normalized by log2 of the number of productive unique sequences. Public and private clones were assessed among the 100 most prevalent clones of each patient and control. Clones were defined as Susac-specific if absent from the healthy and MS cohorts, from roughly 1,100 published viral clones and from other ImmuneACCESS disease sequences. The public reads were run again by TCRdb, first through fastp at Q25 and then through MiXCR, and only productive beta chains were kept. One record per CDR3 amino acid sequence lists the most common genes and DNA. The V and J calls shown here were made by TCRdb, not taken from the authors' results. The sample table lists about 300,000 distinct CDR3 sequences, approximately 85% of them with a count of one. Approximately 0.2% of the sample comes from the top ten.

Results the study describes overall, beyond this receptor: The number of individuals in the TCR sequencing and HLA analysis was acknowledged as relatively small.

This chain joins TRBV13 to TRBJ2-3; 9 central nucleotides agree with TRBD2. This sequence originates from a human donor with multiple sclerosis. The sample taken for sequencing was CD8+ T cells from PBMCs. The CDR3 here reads CASSPPLQREEITDTQYF. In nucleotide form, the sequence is TGTGCCAGCAGCCCACCCCTCCAGCGGGAGGAGATCACAGATACGCAGTATTTT.